These 28 T cell receptor beta chains were sequenced from one sample in a study of blood T cell repertoires in COVID-19. Sequencing used immunoSEQ multiplex PCR; TCRdb keeps in-frame clones, though not all of them. The table has 55,000 to 65,000 clones, approximately 80% seen once; the top ten hold approximately 10%. The sequenced sample was peripheral blood. These receptors were taken from a man aged 25-45 years with COVID-19, enrolled during active disease.

The CDR3 DNA sequence: TGTGCCAGCAGCCAGGCCAGGGTCGGAAAACTGTTTTTT. Translation: CASSQARVGKLFF. The chain recombines TRBV14 with TRBJ1-4; perhaps TRBD1 as D (5 bases). From germline, CDR1 is SGHDN and CDR2 FVKESK. This CDR3 comprises 13 residues. Trimming removed 3 bases from V and 10 bases from J, with 12 bases in between.

J is TRBJ1-4 and V is TRBV5-5, with 9 positions matching TRBD1. The CDR3 loop spans 15 amino acids. From germline, CDR1 is SGHKS and CDR2 YYEKEE (reference sequence). Unmatched junction bases numbered 3, after V lost 2 bases and J lost 4 bases. CDR3 nucleotide sequence: TGTGCCAGCAGCTTATGGGACAGGGATAATGAAAAACTGTTTTTT. It yields the protein CASSLWDRDNEKLFF.

The J gene is TRBJ1-6, the V gene TRBV30; 9 bases are shared with TRBD1. The length of the CDR3 is 14 residues. The ends lost 5 bases at V and 7 bases at J; junction bases unmatched: 6. Germline CDR1 is GTSNPN and CDR2 is SVGIG (reference sequence). The CDR3 is CAWDTGGWNSPLHF. The DNA of the CDR3 is TGTGCCTGGGACACAGGGGGCTGGAATTCACCCCTCCACTTT.

This clone was found a few times. V is TRBV3-1 (or the pseudogene TRBV3-2) and J is TRBJ1-5; 8 nucleotides line up with TRBD1. The germline gives CDR1 LGHDT, CDR2 YNNKEL (reference sequence). The CDR3 runs 15 residues. Germline trimming cut 1 base from V and 6 bases from J; bases unmatched to any gene: 5. Here the CDR3 reads CASSQAGQGGQPQHF. The DNA for the CDR3 is TGTGCCAGCAGCCAAGCTGGACAGGGAGGTCAGCCCCAGCATTTT.

The chain is built from TRBV28 and TRBJ1-1, with D possibly matching TRBD1 (6 bases). With 2 bases removed from V and 4 bases from J, the gap between germline ends came to 11 bases. The CDR3 covers 14 residues. Germline V gene data show CDR1 as MDHEN and CDR2 as SYDVKM. CDR3 coding DNA: TGTGCCAGCAGTTTAAGACCAGGGGCCACTGAAGCTTTCTTT. Protein sequence: CASSLRPGATEAFF.

This rearrangement joins TRBV19 to TRBJ2-7; D perhaps matches TRBD1 (6 bases). The CDR3 is 14 amino acids. Trimming took off 6 bases at V and 1 base at J, with 13 bases between the two ends. Germline V gene lookup returns CDR1 LNHDA and CDR2 SQIVND (reference sequence). The CDR3 DNA follows: TGTGCCAGTAGCGCACAGGACAGTTCCTACGAGCAGTACTTC. Translated, it gives CASSAQDSSYEQYF.

The V gene is TRBV9, the J gene TRBJ2-2, with a possible D match to TRBD2 (6 bases). The CDR3 extends over 21 amino acids. Deletions cut 0 bases from V and 7 bases from J, with 31 bases between. Germline V gene sequence: CDR1 SGDLS, CDR2 YYNGEE. In DNA, the CDR3 is TGTGCCAGCAGCGTAGTAGCCAGAATCAGCCTCGGGACTCAGCTTAGCGGGGAGCTGTTTTTT. Protein sequence: CASSVVARISLGTQLSGELFF.

This clone was observed a single time. V and J are TRBV28 and TRBJ1-4; TRBD1 might be the D (6 bases). The CDR3 runs to 13 residues. V gave up 8 bases and J gave up 8 bases, with 15 bases separating them. Germline CDR1 reads MDHEN; CDR2 reads SYDVKM. For the CDR3, the DNA is TGTGCCAGCGGCAGGGGACCACCGGAAAAACTGTTTTTT. This gives the protein CASGRGPPEKLFF.

The chain is built from TRBV29-1 and TRBJ2-5; 9 positions match TRBD1. In germline, CDR1 is SQVTM, CDR2 ANQGSEA. J lost 5 bases, V lost 5 bases, and 12 bases had no gene match. The CDR3 contains 15 residues. The CDR3 region has the DNA TGCAGCGTTACAATTGACAGGGGGTTTTCGGAGACCCAGTACTTC. This encodes CSVTIDRGFSETQYF.

The chain carries TRBV10-1 and TRBJ2-5, with a tentative D call TRBD1 (5 bases). V lost 4 bases, J lost 5 bases, and 23 bases lay in between. This CDR3 has 17 residues. CDR1 WNHNN and CDR2 SYGVQD come from the germline V gene (reference sequence). The CDR3 region is CASSGRAQGASEETQYF. In DNA form, the CDR3 reads TGCGCCAGCAGTGGTCGGGCGCAGGGTGCATCCGAGGAGACCCAGTACTTC.

This chain uses TRBV5-6 with TRBJ1-1; 9 nucleotides line up with TRBD1. The CDR3 has 14 amino acids. Per germline, CDR1 SGHDT and CDR2 YYEEEE. Trimming at V came to 3 bases and at J to 5 bases, leaving 5 bases not matched to a gene. The CDR3 spells CASSWGQGRTEAFF. The CDR3 region has the DNA TGTGCCAGCAGCTGGGGACAGGGTAGGACTGAAGCTTTCTTT.

This chain connects TRBV5-6 to TRBJ1-2; possibly TRBD1 for D (6 bases). Trimming shortened V by 4 bases and J by 8 bases, and 15 bases separated the two germline ends. Germline lookup yields CDR1 SGHDT and CDR2 YYEEEE. The CDR3 extends over 13 amino acids. For the CDR3, the DNA is TGTGCCAGCAGCACCTCCGACAGGAGCGGCTACACCTTC. Its protein is CASSTSDRSGYTF.

The chain has TRBV28 and TRBJ2-5; TRBD2 aligns across 8 bases. The germline gives CDR1 MDHEN, CDR2 SYDVKM. V lost 5 bases and J lost 0; bases outside the gene matches: 14. The length of the CDR3 is 18 residues. The CDR3 DNA is TGTGCCAGCAGTCTATTTGGGACCGCGACTAGCGACCAAGAGACCCAGTACTTC. This sequence encodes CASSLFGTATSDQETQYF.

The V call is TRBV28, the J call TRBJ1-1; D not resolved. Germline loops: CDR1 MDHEN, CDR2 SYDVKM. There are 12 residues in the CDR3. Trimming shortened V by 5 bases and J by 10 bases, and 14 bases separated the two germline ends. The CDR3: CASSRLAGLAFF. The CDR3 DNA is TGTGCCAGCAGTCGGTTGGCAGGTCTAGCTTTCTTT.

Here the CDR3 DNA reads TGTGCCAGCAGTGAACGGCAGGGGGGAGAGCAGTTCTTC. It translates to CASSERQGGEQFF. The chain combines TRBV6-1 with TRBJ2-1; D perhaps matches TRBD1 (7 bases). Trimming removed 2 bases from V and 10 bases from J, with 12 bases in between. The germline V gene encodes CDR1 MNHNS and CDR2 SASEGT. This CDR3 comprises 13 residues.

The V gene is TRBV14, the J gene TRBJ2-2; the match to TRBD2 covers 7 bases. This CDR3 is built from 15 residues. Germline V gene sequence: CDR1 SGHDN, CDR2 FVKESK. V shed 1 base and J 6 bases; nucleotides not matched to a gene: 5. The DNA of the CDR3 is TGTGCCAGCAGCCAAGTCGCGGGAGCCGCCGGGGAGCTGTTTTTT. It codes for CASSQVAGAAGELFF.

DNA for the CDR3: TGTGCCAGCAGCGTACCGGGACTAGCGGGTACCAATGAGCAGTTCTTC. Protein: CASSVPGLAGTNEQFF. The chain carries TRBV9 and TRBJ2-1; 12 nucleotides agree with TRBD2. Germline V gene lookup returns CDR1 SGDLS and CDR2 YYNGEE. With 1 base clipped from V and 6 bases from J, the junction kept 5 bases outside the gene matches. This CDR3 contains 16 residues.

This clone showed up just once. J is TRBJ2-2 and V is TRBV5-4; maybe TRBD2 (6 bases). Germline-derived CDR1 and CDR2 are SGHNT and YYREEE (reference sequence). This CDR3 region has 15 residues. V was cut by 5 bases and J by 5 bases, with 16 bases left in between. The CDR3 region has the DNA TGTGCCAGCAGATCGGACGGGAGCAGTACCGGGGAGCTGTTTTTT. Translation gives CASRSDGSSTGELFF. The entire variable domain, with the rest obtained from reference TRBV5-4 and TRBJ2-2, is as follows: ETGVTQSPTHLIKTRGQQVTLRCSSQSGHNTVSWYQQALGQGPQFIFQYYREEENGRGNFPPRFSGLQFPNYSSELNVNALELDDSALYLCASRSDGSSTGELFFGEGSRLTVL.

This clone occurred a few times. In DNA form, the CDR3 reads TGTGCCAGTAGTGGACAGGTAAATCAGCCCCAGCATTTT. Translating gives CASSGQVNQPQHF. This chain links TRBV19 with TRBJ1-5, with TRBD1 matching 7 bases. CDR1 is LNHDA, CDR2 SQIVND, per germline (reference sequence). The CDR3 runs 13 residues. Losses at the gene ends were 5 bases for V and 4 bases for J; bases not matched to a gene: 2.

This clone was seen just once. This chain links TRBV2 with TRBJ2-3, with 7 positions matching TRBD2. V was pared by 10 bases and J by 2 bases, with 9 bases of the junction left unmatched. The germline V gene encodes CDR1 SNHLY and CDR2 FYNNEI. CDR3 length: 14 amino acids. The chain's CDR3 is CATQRTSYTDTQYF. The CDR3 DNA follows: TGTGCCACCCAACGGACTAGTTACACAGATACGCAGTATTTT.

The chain joins TRBV7-9 to TRBJ1-1; perhaps TRBD1 as D (5 bases). CDR1 SEHNR and CDR2 FQNEAQ come from the germline V gene (reference sequence). This CDR3 region has 14 residues. V lost 2 bases and J 3 bases, leaving 10 bases between the germline ends. As DNA, the CDR3 is TGTGCCAGCAGCTTACGGGGGTCGGACACTGAAGCTTTCTTT. Translating it yields CASSLRGSDTEAFF. The entire variable domain, with the rest obtained from reference TRBV7-9 and TRBJ1-1, is as follows: DTGVSQNPRHKITKRGQNVTFRCDPISEHNRLYWYRQTLGQGPEFLTYFQNEAQLEKSRLLSDRFSAERPKGSFSTLEIQRTEQGDSAMYLCASSLRGSDTEAFFGQGTRLTVV.

The chain has TRBV25-1 and TRBJ2-7; perhaps TRBD2 as D (6 bases). Germline CDR1 is MGHDK and CDR2 is SYGVNS. V dropped 5 bases and J dropped 2 bases, with 16 bases sitting between them. The CDR3 extends over 15 amino acids. DNA of the CDR3: TGTGCCAGCAGTAAGACCGGGACTGGGGCCTACGAGCAGTACTTC. It yields the protein CASSKTGTGAYEQYF.

The rearrangement uses TRBV28 and TRBJ2-1; TRBD2 matches 9 bases. The CDR3 is 14 residues long. Germline trimming cut 6 bases from V and 4 bases from J; bases unmatched to any gene: 4. Germline V gene data show CDR1 as MDHEN and CDR2 as SYDVKM. The CDR3 region has the DNA TGTGCCAGCAGGGTAGCGGGAGCGTACAATGAGCAGTTCTTC. Translated: CASRVAGAYNEQFF.

This chain links TRBV6-1 with TRBJ2-7, with D maybe TRBD1 (6 bases). The CDR3 totals 15 residues. Trimming shortened V by 2 bases and J by 5 bases, and 16 bases separated the two germline ends. The germline gives CDR1 MNHNS, CDR2 SASEGT. CDR3 nucleotide sequence: TGTGCCAGCAGTGAAAGCCCAGGGGTAGGGCACGAGCAGTACTTC. Protein sequence: CASSESPGVGHEQYF.

This chain uses TRBV5-1 with TRBJ1-5; possible D gene TRBD1, 5 bases. The germline V gene encodes CDR1 SGHRS and CDR2 YFSETQ. CDR3 length: 15 residues. V was pared by 0 bases and J by 5 bases, with 12 bases between. CDR3 bases: TGCGCCAGCAGCTTGGAAGGGGATCTCTATCAGCCCCAGCATTTT. This translates into CASSLEGDLYQPQHF. The whole variable domain, remainder taken from reference TRBV5-1 and TRBJ1-5, is KAGVTQTPRYLIKTRGQQVTLSCSPISGHRSVSWYQQTPGQGLQFLFEYFSETQRNKGNFPGRFSGRQFSNSRSEMNVSTLELGDSALYLCASSLEGDLYQPQHFGDGTRLSIL.

The chain recombines TRBV9 with TRBJ2-2, with 11 bases aligning to TRBD2. CDR1 and CDR2 (germline): SGDLS, YYNGEE. The ends lost 3 bases at V and 4 bases at J; junction bases unmatched: 2. This CDR3 is built from 15 residues. CDR3 region: CASSGGTSGTGELFF. CDR3 sequence (DNA): TGTGCCAGCAGCGGAGGGACTAGCGGCACCGGGGAGCTGTTTTTT.

The gene calls are TRBV25-1 and TRBJ1-2; D call uncertain. V was trimmed by 6 bases and J by 4 bases, leaving 6 bases between them. The CDR3 is made up of 11 amino acids. Germline V CDR1 and CDR2: MGHDK, SYGVNS. The CDR3 bases are TGTGCCAGCAGCAGTGGCTATGGCTACACCTTC. Translating gives CASSSGYGYTF.

The V and J genes are TRBV7-2 and TRBJ2-1; 11 bases map to TRBD2. With V trimmed by 5 bases and J by 4 bases, 4 bases remained unmatched. Germline V gene sequence: CDR1 SGHTA, CDR2 FQGNSA. The CDR3 is 15 amino acids. The CDR3 sequence: CASSPLAGGYNEQFF. The CDR3, as DNA: TGTGCCAGCAGCCCCCTAGCGGGAGGTTACAATGAGCAGTTCTTC. Using reference TRBV7-2 and TRBJ2-1 for the parts outside the CDR3, the full variable domain is GAGVSQSPSNKVTEKGKDVELRCDPISGHTALYWYRQSLGQGLEFLIYFQGNSAPDKSGLPSDRFSAERTGGSVSTLTIQRTQQEDSAVYLCASSPLAGGYNEQFFGPGTRLTVL.